What follows are 7 T cell receptor beta chains derived from one specimen sequenced in a study of T cell responses to AZD1222 COVID-19 vaccine. The method was immunoSEQ multiplex PCR; TCRdb's version includes in-frame clones alone and lacks a portion of them. The sample includes 100,000 to 120,000 clones, roughly 92% of them seen just once. The sequencing used peripheral blood, collected 28 days after the second AZD1222 dose. The receptors derive from an adult who received the AZD1222 COVID-19 vaccine.

The rearrangement uses TRBV5-1 and TRBJ1-1; 9 positions match TRBD1. The V and J ends lost 5 bases and 1 base, in that order; junction bases with no gene match: 6. Germline-derived CDR1 and CDR2 are SGHRS and YFSETQ. The CDR3 loop spans 15 amino acids. The CDR3 bases are TGCGCCAGCAGACCCCCGGGACAGGGGAACACTGAAGCTTTCTTT. Translated: CASRPPGQGNTEAFF.

V and J are TRBV2 and TRBJ1-5; TRBD1 agrees at 8 bases. The CDR3 covers 14 residues. V lost 8 bases, J lost 4 bases, and 7 bases stayed unmatched. CDR1 SNHLY and CDR2 FYNNEI come from the germline V gene. CDR3 sequence reads: CASVSGTGNQPQHF. The CDR3 region has the DNA TGTGCCAGCGTAAGCGGGACAGGAAATCAGCCCCAGCATTTT.

The genes are TRBV2 and TRBJ1-5, with a weak D call TRBD1 (5 bases). This CDR3 spans 14 amino acids. The germline CDR1 and CDR2 sequences are SNHLY and FYNNEI. Trimming stripped 5 bases from V and 9 bases from J, with 17 bases between. Here the CDR3 DNA reads TGTGCCAGCAGTTCCCGGGACTCCCCATGGCCCCAGCATTTT. It encodes CASSSRDSPWPQHF.

The chain has TRBV6-2 or TRBV6-3 and TRBJ2-3; the match to TRBD2 covers 14 bases. The V and J ends lost 2 bases and 3 bases, in that order; junction bases with no gene match: 1. CDR3 length: 16 residues. CDR1 and CDR2 (germline): MNHEY, SVGEGT. CDR3 amino acids: CASSYGTSGGTDTQYF. The CDR3 DNA reads TGTGCCAGCAGTTACGGGACTAGCGGGGGAACAGATACGCAGTATTTT.

The rearrangement uses TRBV6-6 and TRBJ2-5; D perhaps matches TRBD1 (7 bases). From germline, CDR1 is MNHNY and CDR2 SVGAGI (reference sequence). The CDR3 is made up of 15 amino acids. V lost 2 bases and J lost 7, with 17 bases in between. As DNA, the CDR3 is TGTGCCAGCAGTTACATTAGGCAGGGGGGTCGGACCCAGTACTTC. Residues: CASSYIRQGGRTQYF.

The chain joins TRBV14 to TRBJ2-1; the D is unclear. This CDR3 has 16 residues. The V and J ends lost 0 bases and 1 base respectively, with 10 bases between them. Germline V gene data show CDR1 as SGHDN and CDR2 as FVKESK. In nucleotides, the CDR3 is TGTGCCAGCAGCCAAGAATTTACGAGTTCCTACAATGAGCAGTTCTTC. It is translated as CASSQEFTSSYNEQFF.

The rearrangement links TRBV7-2 to TRBJ2-5; D might be TRBD1 (6 bases). V lost 5 bases, J lost 5 bases, and 21 bases lay in between. The CDR3 contains 16 residues. In germline, CDR1 is SGHTA, CDR2 FQGNSA. CDR3 amino acids: CASSPNNAGVGETQYF. The DNA for the CDR3 is TGTGCCAGCAGCCCCAATAACGCAGGGGTTGGGGAGACCCAGTACTTC. The variable domain in full, with the rest retrieved from reference TRBV7-2 and TRBJ2-5, is GAGVSQSPSNKVTEKGKDVELRCDPISGHTALYWYRQSLGQGLEFLIYFQGNSAPDKSGLPSDRFSAERTGGSVSTLTIQRTQQEDSAVYLCASSPNNAGVGETQYFGPGTRLLVL.